The following is a T cell receptor beta chain sequence with its context. The antigen remains unidentified. With 60 Vbeta and 13 Jbeta primers, the PCR was carried out. How the authors handled the data: Per a later analysis, the number of unique TCR beta chains was about 80 million, of which around 9.9 million were shared. Libraries were prepared by immunoSEQ multiplex PCR; TCRdb keeps only in-frame clonotypes and omits some of them. Clone size and V and J calls were adopted from that table, with D and trimming inferred from the DNA. This sample's table has some 130,000 clones. Trimming took 6 bases from V and 4 from J, leaving 14 bases between them. The V gene's germline CDR1 is MNHNS and CDR2 SASEGT. The CDR3 length is 14 residues. The source of the sample is a study of cytomegalovirus exposure and HLA in healthy donors. Study-wide points: The productive fraction for most TCR beta V segments was about 90% or about 30% in an earlier analysis. Specificity of three CMV-associated chains for CMV antigens was verified in vitro.

The sequenced sample consisted of PBMCs. The rearrangement links TRBV6-1 to TRBJ2-3, with a possible D match to TRBD1 (7 bases). The sequence was collected from a man aged 18 to 29 in good health and CMV-seronegative. For the CDR3, the DNA is TGTGCCAGCAGGGCGGGAAGGGGGCCAGATACGCAGTATTTT. Translation: CASRAGRGPDTQYF.